These T cell receptor beta chains were read from a single sample in a study of shared clonotypes between healthy human individuals. Assay used: immunoSEQ multiplex PCR; TCRdb lists only in-frame clones, some missing. The sample lists 2 million or so clones, about 95% seen once, with 0.9% to 1.3% in the top ten. Sequenced material: naive CD8+ T cells sorted from blood. The origin of the receptors is a man aged 18-30 years in good health. Both conserved end residues are part of each CDR3. A D gene is named only where the DNA matches it firmly. Size tells how often a clone was seen (once, few, many) or the class of an expanded clone, and some rows leave it out.

d_gene	v_gene	abundance	j_gene	CDR3aa	CDR3nt
TRBD1	TRBV27	NA	TRBJ1-1	CASSLGTGGNTEAFF	TGTGCCAGCAGTTTAGGGACAGGGGGGAACACTGAAGCTTTCTTT
NA	TRBV7-9	NA	TRBJ2-1	CASSFSEGFSNEQFF	TGTGCCAGCAGCTTTAGCGAAGGTTTTAGCAATGAGCAGTTCTTC
TRBD1	TRBV5-1	once	TRBJ1-5	CASSEDRAVSNQPQHF	TGCGCCAGCAGCGAGGACAGGGCTGTAAGCAATCAGCCCCAGCATTTT
NA	TRBV13	once	TRBJ1-1	CASSPRYTEAFF	TGTGCCAGCAGTCCCCGTTACACTGAAGCTTTCTTT
NA	TRBV6-1	once	TRBJ2-7	CASSIRGNSYEQYF	TGTGCCAGCAGTATCAGGGGCAATTCCTACGAGCAGTACTTC
NA	TRBV5-4	NA	TRBJ1-5	CASSGTPEEPQHF	TGTGCCAGCAGTGGGACACCGGAGGAGCCCCAGCATTTT
NA	TRBV7-9	NA	TRBJ2-5	CASTSPQGPDQETQYF	TGTGCCAGCACCTCCCCCCAGGGGCCGGACCAAGAGACCCAGTACTTC
NA	TRBV10-2	NA	TRBJ2-6	CASGTYSSGANVLTF	TGCGCCAGCGGGACGTATAGCTCTGGGGCCAACGTCCTGACTTTC
NA	TRBV10-2	NA	TRBJ1-1	CASSELHREGSNTEAFF	TGCGCCAGCAGTGAGTTACACAGGGAGGGGTCGAACACTGAAGCTTTCTTT
NA	TRBV2	NA	TRBJ2-7	CASSEGWGQSYEQYF	TGTGCCAGCAGTGAAGGGTGGGGCCAGTCCTACGAGCAGTACTTC
NA	TRBV27	NA	TRBJ2-3	CASSLQSTDTQYF	TGTGCCAGCAGTTTACAAAGCACAGATACGCAGTATTTT
NA	TRBV5-6	NA	TRBJ2-3	CASSSTSTDTQYF	TGTGCCAGCAGCTCGACTTCTACAGATACGCAGTATTTT
TRBD2	TRBV10-2	NA	TRBJ2-1	CASTELAGGWDEQFF	TGCGCCAGCACCGAACTAGCGGGGGGTTGGGATGAGCAGTTCTTC
NA	TRBV10-2	NA	TRBJ1-2	CASSESGGRYTF	TGCGCCAGCAGTGAGTCAGGGGGACGCTACACCTTC
TRBD2	TRBV7-9	NA	TRBJ2-1	CASSPPTSASYNEQFF	TGTGCCAGCAGCCCCCCCACTAGCGCCTCCTACAATGAGCAGTTCTTC
NA	TRBV2	NA	TRBJ1-1	CASHEPENTEAFF	TGTGCCAGCCATGAGCCTGAGAACACTGAAGCTTTCTTT
NA	TRBV2	NA	TRBJ2-3	CASSEPRNTDTQYF	TGTGCCAGCAGTGAACCCAGAAACACAGATACGCAGTATTTT
NA	TRBV9	NA	TRBJ2-2	CASSPGAGIESGELFF	TGTGCCAGCAGCCCCGGCGCGGGGATAGAGTCCGGGGAGCTGTTTTTT
NA	TRBV7-3	NA	TRBJ2-7	CASSPYRAHEQYF	TGTGCCAGCAGCCCGTACAGGGCCCACGAGCAGTACTTC
NA	TRBV7-8	NA	TRBJ2-1	CASSLGITGASNEQFF	TGTGCCAGCAGCTTAGGTATAACAGGCGCATCTAATGAGCAGTTCTTC
NA	TRBV29-1	NA	TRBJ2-1	CSVGTAYNEQFF	TGCAGCGTCGGGACGGCCTACAATGAGCAGTTCTTC
NA	TRBV28	few	TRBJ1-2	CASADINYGYTF	TGTGCCAGCGCGGACATTAACTATGGCTACACCTTC
TRBD1	TRBV7-9	NA	TRBJ1-2	CASSGQGTNYGYTF	TGTGCCAGCTCCGGACAGGGGACTAACTATGGCTACACCTTC
NA	TRBV5-4	NA	TRBJ1-2	CASSLDAETYGYTF	TGTGCCAGCAGCTTGGACGCAGAGACCTATGGCTACACCTTC
TRBD1	TRBV7-8	NA	TRBJ2-2	CASQGANTGELFF	TGTGCCAGTCAGGGGGCGAACACCGGGGAGCTGTTTTTT
NA	TRBV10-3	NA	TRBJ1-5	CAISEGAGQPQHF	TGTGCCATCAGTGAGGGAGCAGGGCAGCCCCAGCATTTT
TRBD1	TRBV11-2	NA	TRBJ2-3	CASSERDRVSTDTQYF	TGTGCCAGCAGCGAGAGGGACAGGGTTTCCACAGATACGCAGTATTTT
NA	TRBV27	NA	TRBJ2-7	CASSLGSGPYEQYF	TGTGCCAGCAGTTTAGGGAGCGGACCCTACGAGCAGTACTTC
NA	TRBV7-9	NA	TRBJ2-7	CAGSPGRLKDEQYF	TGTGCCGGCAGCCCTGGACGGCTAAAGGACGAGCAGTACTTC
NA	TRBV4-3	NA	TRBJ2-7	CASSQEDTYEQYF	TGCGCCAGCAGCCAAGAGGACACTTACGAGCAGTACTTC
NA	TRBV10-2	NA	TRBJ1-1	CASGHTGGTEAFF	TGCGCCAGCGGGCACACGGGGGGCACTGAAGCTTTCTTT
NA	TRBV10-3	NA	TRBJ2-5	CAISQQDSGGETQYF	TGTGCCATCAGTCAACAGGACAGCGGAGGGGAGACCCAGTACTTC
NA	TRBV5-4	NA	TRBJ1-2	CAIPSRDSREGYTF	TGTGCCATCCCATCCCGGGACTCAAGGGAGGGCTACACCTTC
NA	TRBV9	NA	TRBJ2-7	CASSVEGVSYEQYF	TGTGCCAGCAGCGTAGAGGGGGTATCCTACGAGCAGTACTTC
NA	TRBV6-1	few	TRBJ1-2	CASSASQYYGYTF	TGTGCCAGCAGTGCGTCACAGTACTATGGCTACACCTTC
NA	TRBV4-1	NA	TRBJ2-2	CASSQGMGGELFF	TGCGCCAGCAGCCAGGGAATGGGCGGGGAGCTGTTTTTT
NA	TRBV5-1	few	TRBJ1-1	CASRRVVENTEAFF	TGCGCCAGCAGGAGGGTAGTGGAGAACACTGAAGCTTTCTTT
TRBD2	TRBV5-1	NA	TRBJ2-7	CASSLEAGANEQYF	TGCGCCAGCAGCTTGGAAGCGGGAGCCAACGAGCAGTACTTC
NA	TRBV12-5	once	TRBJ1-5	CASGFTTGSLLQPQHF	TGTGCTAGTGGTTTCACCACGGGGAGTCTCCTTCAGCCCCAGCATTTT